This T cell receptor beta chain originates from a study of blood T cell repertoires in COVID-19 (dated by TCRdb to 2020 to 2021). Context from the whole study: Collaborator samples came from the United States, Italy and Spain and covered acute and convalescent phases of COVID-19. The prospective study material was composed of cDNA or gDNA derived from T cells, B-cell-depleted T cells, or PBMCs. The dataset comprised deeply sampled blood TCRbeta repertoires from subjects exposed to, actively infected with, or recovered from COVID-19. The repertoires were released in a freely available public database meant as a resource for research on the immune response to SARS-CoV-2. Samples came from the ongoing ImmuneRACE study (first 160 participants) plus 1,254 subjects from 6 global collaborators. Sample metadata almost always included a de-identified subject ID, COVID-19 status, age in years and sex. HLA class I and class II types, where available, came from metadata supplied by the sample provider rather than from assay-based typing. The study at large found these results: How much clinical and demographic metadata was included differed by source and by participant, and the metadata was provided uncurated.

V is pared back by 1 base and J by 5 bases, with 8 bases lying between the germline termini. CDR1 is given as MNHEY and CDR2 as SVGAGI, both from the germline V gene. There are 14 amino acids in the CDR3, from cysteine to phenylalanine inclusive. The sequence is cut down to CDR3 DNA, 42 bases in frame from base 1. TCRbeta CDR3 regions were amplified from genomic DNA using the immunoSEQ Assay, a bias-controlled multiplex PCR. For the original study's pipeline: The number of nucleated cells in each sample was estimated from the amplification of reference gene primers within the assay. To quantify the absolute abundance of each unique TCRbeta CDR3 rearrangement, sequence reads were collapsed and filtered. Productive Simpson clonality was computed per sample as the square root of Simpson's diversity index over productive rearrangements. This immuneACCESS table, as held by TCRdb, lists in-frame sequences with V and J called but not all clones. Of the missing ones, under half trace to an unresolved V gene in checked studies; the others have no known cause. From that table come the V and J calls and clone size; the DNA was used to work out D and trimming. The sample table shows 400,000 to 450,000 clones, and about 90% are seen once. More than 0.7% of the sample is taken by the ten largest.

Worth noting for this clone: Its recognized antigen is unknown. There are no base qualities to consult, and no much larger clone falls within one base.

At one collaborating source in Seattle, patients were enrolled during active infection and were followed longitudinally through the course of disease. The collaborating institutions used their own protocols to collect whole blood in K2EDTA tubes. For TCRbeta analysis, collaborators shipped samples as frozen whole blood, isolated PBMCs, or DNA extracted from either of those sample types. The sequenced sample consisted of peripheral blood. This clonotype originated in a man in his late teens or twenties with COVID-19, enrolled during active disease. The rearrangement joined TRBV6-5 to TRBJ1-4; TRBD1 is possibly the D segment (6 matching bases). The CDR3 region: CASSYWGPNEKLFF. The DNA sequence reads TGTGCCAGCAGTTACTGGGGGCCCAATGAAAAACTGTTTTTT.